This paragraph covers one T cell receptor beta chain sequence. It lacks a known antigen. Base qualities were left out, and no much larger clone turns up one base away. The sample originates from a study of radiotherapy plus CTLA-4 blockade in lung cancer (dated by TCRdb to 2017 to 2018). For the wider study: Among the enrolled patients, under 20% had an objective response, and approximately 33% reached disease control.

Library method: the immunoSEQ multiplex PCR assay. TCRdb carries this immuneACCESS record with in-frame sequences only. Its versions omit some clonotypes, under half of them owing to an unresolved V gene in the studies checked, with the rest unexplained. The sample table holds about 93,000 clones, of which about 86% were seen once. The ten largest clonotypes hold roughly 4.9% of the sample. The study evaluated CTLA-4 blockade (ipilimumab) given together with focal radiation therapy in patients who had chemo-refractory metastatic non-small-cell lung cancer. Inclusive of the bounding cysteine and phenylalanine, the CDR3 is 14 residues long. Only CDR3 DNA remains: 42 bases, in frame from the first base. At the junction V is shortened by 6 bases and J by 7 bases; bases outside the gene matches: 11. CDR1 and CDR2, looked up from the germline V gene (reference sequence), are LNHDA and SQIVND. General conclusions and limits of the study: Increased serum interferon-beta after radiation, together with early dynamic changes in blood T cell clones, were reported to be the strongest predictors of response. TCR clones derived from tumors expanded in peripheral blood after treatment with radiotherapy and ipilimumab.

Sample: peripheral blood, taken from a patient treated with radiotherapy plus ipilimumab. The chain joins TRBV19 to TRBJ1-2; the central 7 bases match TRBD1. The source of this sequence is a human donor with non-small cell lung cancer that progressed on radiotherapy plus ipilimumab. Here is the DNA: TGTGCCAGTAGGCAACAGGGGATAAGTGGTGGCTACACCTTC. Its protein product is CASRQQGISGGYTF.